This is a list of T cell receptor beta chains from one sample in a study of shared T cell receptors in the human thymus. Only in-frame clones appear in the TCRdb table, and some are missing; sequencing was by immunoSEQ multiplex PCR. The table records under 450,000 clones, 95% of them present only once. The sequenced sample consisted of thymocytes. The receptor set was obtained from a human donor. CDR3s include the opening cysteine and the closing phenylalanine or tryptophan. Each record gives: clone size, D gene, V gene, J gene, CDR3 DNA, CDR3 protein. D genes are given only for firm matches. Size tells how often a clone was seen (once, few, many) or the class of an expanded clone, and some rows leave it out.

.	TRBD1	TRBV7-9	TRBJ1-5	TGTGCCAGCAGCTTAGGGGACAGGGCTTCTAGCAATCAGCCCCAGCATTTT	CASSLGDRASSNQPQHF
.	.	TRBV5-1	TRBJ2-3	TGCGCCAGCAGCTTTGTTAAAGATACGCAGTATTTT	CASSFVKDTQYF
.	.	TRBV4-3	TRBJ2-6	TGCGCCAGCAGCCACACGACAATATTGGAGGGCTCTGGGGCCAACGTCCTGACTTTC	CASSHTTILEGSGANVLTF
.	.	TRBV7-9	TRBJ1-2	TGTGCCAGCAGCCCCCGGTACGGCTACACCTTC	CASSPRYGYTF
.	.	TRBV28	TRBJ2-3	TGTGCCAGCAGTTCCGGGGATACGCAGTATTTT	CASSSGDTQYF
.	.	TRBV4-3	TRBJ2-5	TGCGCCAGCAGCCAACAACACCAAGAGACCCAGTACTTC	CASSQQHQETQYF
.	.	TRBV2	TRBJ2-3	TGTGCCGCAGCGACCAACCGGGAGCTTCCAGATACGCAGTATTTT	CAAATNRELPDTQYF
.	.	TRBV14	TRBJ2-7	TGTGCCAGCAGCCAACCTACGGGATCCTACGAGCAGTACTTC	CASSQPTGSYEQYF
.	TRBD1	TRBV28	TRBJ2-7	TGTGCCAGCAGTCCGTGCTCCCCGGGACAGCGTATCTACGAGCAGTACTTC	CASSPCSPGQRIYEQYF
.	.	TRBV7-9	TRBJ2-3	TGTGCCAGCAGCTGGCGACTACGGGAGTTAGATACGCAGTATTTT	CASSWRLRELDTQYF
.	.	TRBV7-2	TRBJ2-3	TGTGCCAGCAGCGAACCGGGACCCGGGGAGTATTTT	CASSEPGPGEYF
.	.	TRBV14	TRBJ2-3	TGTGCCAGCAGCCAAGATAGGGCAGCTTTTACAGATACGCAGTATTTT	CASSQDRAAFTDTQYF
once	.	TRBV28	TRBJ1-2	TGTGCCAGCAGTTCAGGGAGGAGGGTAGAAGTCTATGGCTACACCTTC	CASSSGRRVEVYGYTF
.	.	TRBV5-1	TRBJ2-3	TGCGCCAGCAGCTGGGGCCGCTATCGGCCTTGCACAGATACGCAGTATTTT	CASSWGRYRPCTDTQYF
.	.	TRBV5-8	TRBJ2-6	TGTGCCAGCAGCTTGGTAGGGGCTAAGTCTGGGGCCAACGTCCTGACTTTC	CASSLVGAKSGANVLTF
.	.	TRBV28	TRBJ1-5	TGTGCCAGCAGCCACCCGTTCCTCAATCAGCCCCAGCATTTT	CASSHPFLNQPQHF
.	TRBD1	TRBV27	TRBJ2-7	TGTGCCAGCAGTTTATGGGACAGCTCCTACGAGCAGTACTTC	CASSLWDSSYEQYF
.	TRBD1	TRBV28	TRBJ2-7	TGTGCCAGCAGTTTAACAGGGGGCTCCTACGAGCAGTACTTC	CASSLTGGSYEQYF
.	TRBD2	TRBV27	TRBJ2-3	TGTGCCAGCAGCTTCCTAGCGGGATACCCCACCACAGATACGCAGTATTTT	CASSFLAGYPTTDTQYF
once	TRBD2	TRBV19	TRBJ2-7	TGTGCCAGTAGTATTACCTCGAGCGGGAGAATATCCTACGAGCAGTACTTC	CASSITSSGRISYEQYF
.	.	TRBV7-5	TRBJ2-1	TGTGCCAGAGTTCCGGACTACAGGGGGCCGATGAGGAATGAGCAGTTCTTC	CARVPDYRGPMRNEQFF
.	.	TRBV9	TRBJ2-7	TGTGCCACCGAAGGCGAGCAGTACTTC	CATEGEQYF
.	TRBD2	TRBV6-1	TRBJ2-7	TGTGCCAGCAGTGAAGCCCTAGCGGGAGGGCCGATCGAGCAGTACTTC	CASSEALAGGPIEQYF